Listed here are 32 T cell receptor beta chains from one sample, sequenced in a study of vaccination effects on CD4 cells after COVID-19. Expansion of antigen-specific CD4+ T cells with viral peptide pools was carried out by the ViraFEST assay before sequencing. Upon completion of 10 days in culture, CD4+ T cells were isolated. Confirmation by PCR established that the person had SARS-CoV-2 infection between March and December 2020. Clones were sequenced by immunoSEQ multiplex PCR, and TCRdb holds only the in-frame ones, with some missing. The sample holds 15,000 to 20,000 clones, approximately 74% seen once. Their target antigens are unknown. The source material was CD4+ T cells from PBMCs cultured with SARS-CoV-2 spike peptides, sampled before COVID-19 vaccination. These receptors all come from a human donor who had a prior SARS-CoV-2 infection.

In DNA, the CDR3 is TGCGCCAGCAGCCAAGTAGGCACAGGGGGTTACAATGAGCAGTTCTTC. This translates into CASSQVGTGGYNEQFF. V gene TRBV4-3 combines with J gene TRBJ2-1; 8 bases fit TRBD1. Germline V lookup: CDR1 LGHNA, CDR2 YSLEER. V lost 1 base and J lost 4; bases outside the gene matches: 6. CDR3 length: 16 residues.

This sequence joins TRBV4-1 and TRBJ2-3, with D maybe TRBD1 (6 bases). From germline, CDR1 is MGHRA and CDR2 YSYEKL. The CDR3 is 15 residues long. The germline V and J ends were trimmed by 4 bases and 0 bases, with 11 bases remaining between them. DNA for the CDR3: TGCGCCAGCAGCCGTGGACAGTTTAGCACAGATACGCAGTATTTT. Amino acids: CASSRGQFSTDTQYF.

The chain links TRBV11-3 to TRBJ2-1, with D unclear. The V and J ends lost 2 bases and 3 bases respectively, with 14 bases between them. In germline, CDR1 is SGHNT, CDR2 YENEEA. CDR3 length: 16 residues. CDR3 sequence: CASSLRAGSLYNEQFF. The CDR3, as DNA: TGTGCCAGCAGCTTAAGGGCTGGCTCCCTCTACAATGAGCAGTTCTTC.

This clone was seen once. The J gene is TRBJ2-2, the V gene TRBV19, with 8 bases identical to TRBD2. Looked up from germline, CDR1 is LNHDA and CDR2 is SQIVND (reference sequence). The V gene end was trimmed by 7 bases and the J gene end by 3 bases; junction bases not matched to a gene: 7. This CDR3 region has 15 residues. CDR3 coding DNA: TGTGCCAGTATAACGACTAGCGAATACACCGGGGAGCTGTTTTTT. It is translated as CASITTSEYTGELFF.

The rearrangement uses TRBV10-3 and TRBJ1-1, with TRBD1 as a possible D gene (5 bases). Trimming cost V 2 bases and J 11 bases, with 15 bases left between them. This CDR3 region has 13 residues. In germline, CDR1 is ENHRY, CDR2 SYGVKD. CDR3 nucleotide sequence: TGTGCCATCAGTGAGCAGGCAGGGAAGGGCGCTTTCTTT. It encodes CAISEQAGKGAFF.

V and J are TRBV21-1 and TRBJ1-4. TRBV21-1 is flagged as a pseudogene. This CDR3 contains 15 residues. CDR3 residues: CASSSGAVGEEKLFF. In DNA, the CDR3 is TGTGCCAGCAGCTCAGGAGCGGTGGGAGAGGAAAAACTGTTTTTT.

This chain joins TRBV7-3 and TRBJ1-1; a possible D gene is TRBD1 (5 bases). CDR1 SGHTA and CDR2 FQGTGA come from the germline V gene. The V gene lost 5 bases and the J gene lost 6 bases, with 16 bases spanning the gap. This CDR3 contains 14 residues. Written as DNA, the CDR3 is TGTGCCAGCAGCCTAAGGGGTGGGATGGCTGAAGCTTTCTTT. This translates into CASSLRGGMAEAFF. Complete variable domain (other parts from reference TRBV7-3 and TRBJ1-1): GAGVSQTPSNKVTEKGKYVELRCDPISGHTALYWYRQSLGQGPEFLIYFQGTGAADDSGLPNDRFFAVRPEGSVSTLKIQRTERGDSAVYLCASSLRGGMAEAFFGQGTRLTVV.

This clone is a singleton in its sample. The chain joins TRBV5-6 to TRBJ1-2, with D hard to call. V lost 0 bases, J lost 7 bases, and 13 bases lay in between. This CDR3 comprises 14 residues. The germline V gene encodes CDR1 SGHDT and CDR2 YYEEEE. CDR3 protein: CASSLVQFKTGYTF. Here the CDR3 DNA reads TGTGCCAGCAGCTTGGTGCAGTTTAAGACTGGCTACACCTTC.

The chain recombines TRBV30 with TRBJ1-5; 11 bases line up with TRBD1. The CDR3 has 14 amino acids. The J segment lost 7 bases and the V segment lost 7 bases, leaving 9 bases of the junction unmatched. Germline V gene data show CDR1 as GTSNPN and CDR2 as SVGIG (reference sequence). CDR3 loop: CALEAGTGGQPQHF. The CDR3 bases are TGTGCCTTGGAGGCCGGGACAGGGGGACAGCCCCAGCATTTT.

The table lists this clone with a count of one. The rearrangement joins TRBV16 to TRBJ1-4; D is uncertain. CDR1 KGHSY and CDR2 FQNENV come from the germline V gene. This CDR3 is 16 amino acids long. Between the trimmed V and J ends, which lost 4 bases and 0 bases, there was a span of 12 bases. The CDR3 DNA sequence: TGTGCCAGCAGCCGGCGGACGTTGGCAACTAATGAAAAACTGTTTTTT. Protein: CASSRRTLATNEKLFF.

The chain recombines TRBV9 with TRBJ2-1, with D possibly being TRBD1 or TRBD2 (5 bases each). The CDR3 spans 16 residues. V lost 6 bases and J lost 1, with 17 bases in between. CDR1 and CDR2 from the germline V gene are SGDLS and YYNGEE. CDR3 amino acids: CASNGAWDDSYNEQFF. In DNA form, the CDR3 reads TGTGCCAGCAACGGGGCCTGGGACGATTCCTACAATGAGCAGTTCTTC.

The V and J genes are TRBV27 and TRBJ1-2, with D unclear. CDR3 length: 13 residues. CDR1 is MNHEY and CDR2 is SMNVEV in the germline V gene (reference sequence). V was pared by 5 bases and J by 6 bases, with 13 bases between. The CDR3 protein is CASSPTRQDGYTF. In nucleotides, the CDR3 is TGTGCCAGCAGTCCCACGAGGCAGGATGGCTACACCTTC.

V gene TRBV10-3 combines with J gene TRBJ2-3; possible D gene TRBD2, 5 bases. The V gene's germline CDR1 is ENHRY and CDR2 SYGVKD. Trimming took off 6 bases at V and 2 bases at J, with 18 bases between the two ends. CDR3 size: 16 residues. The CDR3 DNA sequence: TGTGCCATCAGCGAAACACCGAGCGGCCCCACAGATACGCAGTATTTT. Its translation: CAISETPSGPTDTQYF.

This chain uses TRBV5-4 with TRBJ1-2, with 7 nucleotides matching TRBD1. The germline CDR1 and CDR2 sequences are SGHNT and YYREEE (reference sequence). Germline trimming cut 4 bases from V and 4 bases from J; bases unmatched to any gene: 10. The CDR3 is 15 residues long. The CDR3 here is CASSPRQGVLYGYTF. CDR3 DNA: TGTGCCAGCAGCCCCAGACAGGGTGTGCTCTATGGCTACACCTTC.

This clone appeared a single time. V gene TRBV28 combines with J gene TRBJ1-4, with D uncertain. V was pared by 4 bases and J by 0 bases, with 12 bases between. CDR3 length: 16 amino acids. Germline CDR1 and CDR2: MDHEN and SYDVKM. The CDR3 bases are TGTGCCAGCAGTTCCGTTGGGGAGTCAACTAATGAAAAACTGTTTTTT. This encodes CASSSVGESTNEKLFF.

This chain links TRBV4-1 with TRBJ1-4; possibly TRBD1 for D (6 bases). CDR1 is MGHRA and CDR2 is YSYEKL in the germline V gene. The CDR3 totals 15 residues. V gave up 1 base and J gave up 10 bases, with 16 bases separating them. The DNA of the CDR3 is TGCGCCAGCAGCCAAGGCGGGGGCACATCGGCAAAACTGTTTTTT. Its protein product is CASSQGGGTSAKLFF.

The chain is built from TRBV2 and TRBJ2-5, with 15 bases that match TRBD2. The germline CDR1 and CDR2 sequences are SNHLY and FYNNEI. The CDR3 loop spans 16 amino acids. Unmatched junction bases numbered 5, after V lost 4 bases and J lost 5 bases. The CDR3 loop reads CASSGTSGGAGETQYF. The CDR3 DNA reads as TGTGCCAGCAGTGGGACTAGCGGGGGGGCCGGCGAGACCCAGTACTTC.

The chain carries TRBV12-5 and TRBJ2-1, with 14 bases lining up with TRBD2. J lost 9 bases, V lost 1 base, and 5 bases had no gene match. CDR3 size: 16 residues. In germline, CDR1 is LGHNT, CDR2 FRNRAP. CDR3 nucleotide sequence: TGTGCTAGTGGTTTGGGGACTAGCGGGGGGCTCGGTGAGCAGTTCTTC. This encodes CASGLGTSGGLGEQFF.

The chain links TRBV24-1 to TRBJ1-2; no clear D. The ends were cut back, 9 bases at V and 3 bases at J, with 16 bases in the middle. CDR3 length equals 14 residues. The germline CDR1 and CDR2 sequences are KGHDR and SFDVKD. As DNA, the CDR3 is TGTGCCACCCCCCAGACTTCCGATCACTATGGCTACACCTTC. Protein: CATPQTSDHYGYTF.

This chain uses TRBV5-1 with TRBJ1-4; 9 bases fit TRBD1. In germline, CDR1 is SGHRS, CDR2 YFSETQ. V shed 1 base and J 6 bases; nucleotides not matched to a gene: 1. The CDR3 sequence is 14 residues long. The CDR3 DNA follows: TGCGCCAGCAGCTTGACAGGGGGCGATGAAAAACTGTTTTTT. Residues: CASSLTGGDEKLFF.

The chain links TRBV19 to TRBJ2-6; D call uncertain. CDR1 and CDR2 from the germline V gene are LNHDA and SQIVND (reference sequence). V was shortened by 7 bases and J by 4 bases, with 8 bases between the two germline ends. The CDR3 covers 13 residues. CDR3 amino acids: CASNIRGANVLTF. Written as DNA, the CDR3 is TGTGCCAGTAATATTAGGGGGGCCAACGTCCTGACTTTC.

J is TRBJ1-5 and V is TRBV7-2; 7 bases line up with TRBD1. The CDR3 loop spans 14 amino acids. The germline V gene has CDR1 SGHTA and CDR2 FQGNSA. Trimming cost V 5 bases and J 5 bases; bases outside gene matches: 6. The CDR3 loop is CASSLRQGDQPQHF. CDR3 DNA: TGTGCCAGCAGCCTTAGACAGGGAGATCAGCCCCAGCATTTT.

The chain uses TRBV15 and TRBJ2-5; no clear D gene. V gave up 1 base and J gave up 2 bases, with 8 bases separating them. Germline V lookup: CDR1 LNHNV, CDR2 YYDKDF (reference sequence). The CDR3 sequence is 14 residues long. The CDR3 bases are TGTGCCACCAGCAGAGGGGCAGCACAAGAGACCCAGTACTTC. Residues: CATSRGAAQETQYF. The complete variable domain, with remaining parts taken from reference TRBV15 and TRBJ2-5, reads DAMVIQNPRYQVTQFGKPVTLSCSQTLNHNVMYWYQQKSSQAPKLLFHYYDKDFNNEADTPDNFQSRRPNTSFCFLDIRSPGLGDTAMYLCATSRGAAQETQYFGPGTRLLVL.

The chain is built from TRBV19 and TRBJ1-2; 7 bases agree with TRBD1. Germline CDR1 reads LNHDA; CDR2 reads SQIVND (reference sequence). This CDR3 is 15 amino acids long. With 2 bases clipped from V and 2 bases from J, the junction kept 5 bases outside the gene matches. The CDR3 bases are TGTGCCAGTAGTATATATCGACAGGGCAACTATGGCTACACCTTC. Amino acid sequence: CASSIYRQGNYGYTF.

This clone was seen a handful of times. The gene calls are TRBV14 and TRBJ2-1; no reliable D call. Trimming pared 1 base from V and 4 bases from J, leaving 20 bases between. The germline V gene has CDR1 SGHDN and CDR2 FVKESK. The CDR3 totals 18 residues. The CDR3 reads CASSQVAGSKQPYNEQFF. The CDR3 DNA follows: TGTGCCAGCAGCCAAGTTGCCGGTTCCAAGCAACCATACAATGAGCAGTTCTTC.

V usage is TRBV2 and J usage is TRBJ1-6, with TRBD1 as a possible D gene (6 bases). Between the trimmed V and J ends, which lost 9 bases and 9 bases, there was a span of 12 bases. There are 12 residues in the CDR3. The germline gives CDR1 SNHLY, CDR2 FYNNEI. The CDR3 spells CARGTGSSPLHF. The CDR3 bases are TGTGCCAGAGGAACAGGGAGTTCACCCCTCCACTTT.

This clone was detected only a few times. V is TRBV11-2 and J is TRBJ1-1; 7 positions agree with TRBD1. The germline gives CDR1 SGHAT, CDR2 FQNNGV. The J segment lost 1 base and the V segment lost 4 bases, leaving 6 bases of the junction unmatched. CDR3 length equals 15 residues. The CDR3 DNA reads as TGTGCCAGCAGCTCCCCCGGGACAGAGAACACTGAAGCTTTCTTT. Its protein product is CASSSPGTENTEAFF. The full variable domain, with the rest looked up from reference TRBV11-2 and TRBJ1-1, is EAGVAQSPRYKIIEKRQSVAFWCNPISGHATLYWYQQILGQGPKLLIQFQNNGVVDDSQLPKDRFSAERLKGVDSTLKIQPAKLEDSAVYLCASSSPGTENTEAFFGQGTRLTVV.

The rearrangement joins TRBV7-3 to TRBJ2-7; 9 nucleotides line up with TRBD2. The V segment lost 6 bases and the J segment 3 bases; nucleotides outside the gene matches: 6. The CDR3 totals 14 residues. Looked up from germline, CDR1 is SGHTA and CDR2 is FQGTGA. Written as DNA, the CDR3 is TGTGCCAGCAGGAATAGCGGGGGAGACTACGAGCAGTACTTC. Amino acids: CASRNSGGDYEQYF.

The CDR3: CASSYSARGGTEAFF. The CDR3 DNA reads as TGTGCCAGCAGTTACTCAGCCAGGGGGGGCACTGAAGCTTTCTTT. This chain joins TRBV6-6 and TRBJ1-1; TRBD1 agrees at 7 bases. Per the germline V gene, CDR1 is MNHNY and CDR2 is SVGAGI (reference sequence). Trimming cost V 0 bases and J 4 bases; bases outside gene matches: 5. The CDR3 is 15 amino acids.

This chain connects TRBV12-3 or TRBV12-4 to TRBJ1-2; TRBD1 might be the D (5 bases). CDR3 length: 13 residues. V lost 3 bases to trimming and J lost 8 bases, with 13 bases between them. CDR3: CASSFYQGSGYTF. CDR3 DNA: TGTGCCAGCAGTTTTTACCAGGGTTCAGGCTACACCTTC.

The chain links TRBV7-9 to TRBJ2-1, with 12 bases aligning to TRBD2. The CDR3 is 15 residues long. The ends lost 3 bases at V and 7 bases at J; junction bases unmatched: 4. From germline, CDR1 is SEHNR and CDR2 FQNEAQ (reference sequence). Written as DNA, the CDR3 is TGTGCCAGCAGCTTTCTTCTAGCGGGAGGGAATGAGCAGTTCTTC. Encoded protein: CASSFLLAGGNEQFF.

The J gene is TRBJ2-2, the V gene TRBV21-1; TRBD1 is the table's D call, not checked against the DNA. TRBV21-1 is flagged as a pseudogene. This CDR3 is 15 amino acids long. The CDR3: CASSKDGRATGELFF. In nucleotides, the CDR3 is TGTGCCAGCAGCAAAGACGGCAGGGCCACCGGGGAGCTGTTTTTT.